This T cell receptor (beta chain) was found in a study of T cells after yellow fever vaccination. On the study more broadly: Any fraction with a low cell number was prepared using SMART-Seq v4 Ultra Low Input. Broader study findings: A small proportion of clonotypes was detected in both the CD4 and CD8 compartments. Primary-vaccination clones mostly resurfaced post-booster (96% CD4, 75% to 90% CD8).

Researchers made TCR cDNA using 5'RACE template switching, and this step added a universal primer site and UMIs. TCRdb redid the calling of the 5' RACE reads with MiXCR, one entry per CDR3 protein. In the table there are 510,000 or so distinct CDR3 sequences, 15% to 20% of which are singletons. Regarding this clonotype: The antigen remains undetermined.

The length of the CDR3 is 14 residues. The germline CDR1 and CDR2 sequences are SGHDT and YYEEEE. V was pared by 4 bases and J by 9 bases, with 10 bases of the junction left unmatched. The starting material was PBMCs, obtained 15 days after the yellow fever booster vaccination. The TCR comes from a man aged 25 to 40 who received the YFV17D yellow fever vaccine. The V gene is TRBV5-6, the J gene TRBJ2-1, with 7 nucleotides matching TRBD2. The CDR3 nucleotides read TGTGCCAGCAGCGGCGCGGGCGGGAGAGGTGAGCAGTTCTTC. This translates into CASSGAGGRGEQFF. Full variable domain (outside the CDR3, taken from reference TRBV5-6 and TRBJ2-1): DAGVTQSPTHLIKTRGQQVTLRCSPKSGHDTVSWYQQALGQGPQFIFQYYEEEERQRGNFPDRFSGHQFPNYSSELNVNALLLGDSALYLCASSGAGGRGEQFFGPGTRLTVL.